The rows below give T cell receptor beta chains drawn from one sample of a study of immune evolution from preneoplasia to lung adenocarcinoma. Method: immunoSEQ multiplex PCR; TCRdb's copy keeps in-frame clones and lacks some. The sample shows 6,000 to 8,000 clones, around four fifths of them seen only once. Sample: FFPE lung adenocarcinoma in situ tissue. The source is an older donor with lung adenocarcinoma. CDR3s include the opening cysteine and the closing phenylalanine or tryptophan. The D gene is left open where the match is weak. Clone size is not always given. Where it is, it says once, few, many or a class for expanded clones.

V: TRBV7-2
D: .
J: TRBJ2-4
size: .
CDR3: CASSLYLSLGNIQYF
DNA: TGTGCCAGCAGCTTGTACCTTTCTTTGGGAAACATTCAGTACTTC

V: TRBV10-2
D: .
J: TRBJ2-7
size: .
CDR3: CASSEFTYEQYF
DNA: TGCGCCAGCAGTGAGTTCACCTACGAGCAGTACTTC

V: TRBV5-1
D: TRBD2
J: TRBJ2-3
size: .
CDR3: CASSLTGLAGPSTDTQYF
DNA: TGCGCCAGCAGCCTTACGGGACTAGCGGGACCTAGCACAGATACGCAGTATTTT

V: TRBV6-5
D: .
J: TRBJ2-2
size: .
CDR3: CASREWTGELFF
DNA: TGTGCCAGCCGAGAATGGACCGGGGAGCTGTTTTTT

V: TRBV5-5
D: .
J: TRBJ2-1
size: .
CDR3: CASSLRRDSNNEQFF
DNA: TGTGCCAGCAGCTTGCGGAGGGATTCAAACAATGAGCAGTTCTTC

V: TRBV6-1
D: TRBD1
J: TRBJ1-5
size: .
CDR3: CASSEAGTVRGNQPQHF
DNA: TGTGCCAGCAGTGAAGCAGGGACAGTCCGGGGCAATCAGCCCCAGCATTTT

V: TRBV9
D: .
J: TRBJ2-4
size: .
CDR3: CASSVGGGPLDIQYF
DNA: TGTGCCAGCAGCGTAGGTGGCGGCCCCTTGGACATTCAGTACTTC

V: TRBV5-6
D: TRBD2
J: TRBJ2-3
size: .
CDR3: CASSLGPSGSTDTQYF
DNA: TGTGCCAGCAGCTTGGGGCCTAGCGGGAGCACAGATACGCAGTATTTT

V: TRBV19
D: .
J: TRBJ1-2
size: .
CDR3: CASKPRGGALNYGYTF
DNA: TGTGCCAGTAAACCCCGAGGGGGGGCGTTAAACTATGGCTACACCTTC

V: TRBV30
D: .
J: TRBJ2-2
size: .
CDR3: CAWSGGTGELFF
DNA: TGTGCCTGGAGTGGGGGAACCGGGGAGCTGTTTTTT

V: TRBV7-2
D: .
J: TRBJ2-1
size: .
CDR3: CASSWVPSYDHEQFF
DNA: TGTGCCAGCAGCTGGGTGCCTAGTTATGATCATGAGCAGTTCTTC

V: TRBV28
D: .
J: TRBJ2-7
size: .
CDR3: CASSQTYEQYF
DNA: TGTGCCAGCAGCCAGACCTACGAGCAGTACTTC

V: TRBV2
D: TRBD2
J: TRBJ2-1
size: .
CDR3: CASSSGTSLNEQFF
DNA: TGTGCCAGCAGCAGCGGGACCTCTCTCAATGAGCAGTTCTTC

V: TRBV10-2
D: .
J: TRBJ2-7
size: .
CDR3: CASSQQTEPYEQYF
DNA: TGCGCCAGCAGCCAACAGACGGAACCCTACGAGCAGTACTTC

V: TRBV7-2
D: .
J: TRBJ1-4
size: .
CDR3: CASSPRDGHGTNEKLFF
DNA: TGTGCCAGCAGCCCAAGAGACGGCCACGGAACTAATGAAAAACTGTTTTTT

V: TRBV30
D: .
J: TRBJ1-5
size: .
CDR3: CAWSTVGRNNQPQHF
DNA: TGTGCCTGGAGCACCGTTGGACGGAACAATCAGCCCCAGCATTTT

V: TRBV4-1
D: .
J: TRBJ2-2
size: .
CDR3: CASSQDSRGGELFF
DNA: TGCGCCAGCAGCCAAGATTCACGAGGGGGGGAGCTGTTTTTT

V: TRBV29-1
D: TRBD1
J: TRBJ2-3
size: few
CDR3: CSVGLGTGFSDTQYF
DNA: TGCAGCGTTGGATTGGGGACAGGGTTTTCAGATACGCAGTATTTT

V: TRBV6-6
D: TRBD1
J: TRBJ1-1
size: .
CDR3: CASSYSTGGTEAFF
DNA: TGTGCCAGCAGTTACTCGACAGGGGGCACTGAAGCTTTCTTT

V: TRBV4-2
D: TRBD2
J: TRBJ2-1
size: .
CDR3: CASSQSGLAGGPGSYNEQFF
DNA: TGTGCCAGCAGCCAATCTGGACTAGCGGGAGGGCCGGGTTCCTACAATGAGCAGTTCTTC

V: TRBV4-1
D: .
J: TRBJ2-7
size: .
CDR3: CASSQGWGLYYEQYF
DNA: TGCGCCAGCAGCCAAGGCTGGGGACTTTACTACGAGCAGTACTTC

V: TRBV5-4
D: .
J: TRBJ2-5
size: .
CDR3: CASSLVLGFQETQYF
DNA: TGTGCCAGCAGCTTGGTTCTGGGATTCCAAGAGACCCAGTACTTC

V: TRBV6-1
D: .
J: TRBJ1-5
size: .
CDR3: CASSALPTVAQHF
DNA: TGTGCCAGCAGTGCCCTGCCGACGGTTGCCCAGCATTTT

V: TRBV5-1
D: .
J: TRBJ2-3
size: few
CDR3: CASSPWTGTDTQYF
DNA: TGCGCCAGCAGCCCCTGGACAGGCACAGATACGCAGTATTTT

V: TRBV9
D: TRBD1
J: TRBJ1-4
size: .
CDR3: CASSATGTATEKLFF
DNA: TGTGCCAGCAGCGCTACCGGGACAGCCACAGAAAAACTGTTTTTT

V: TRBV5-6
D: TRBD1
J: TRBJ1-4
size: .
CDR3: CASSAKGQGPVGEKLFF
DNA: TGTGCCAGCAGCGCTAAGGGACAGGGGCCTGTGGGTGAAAAACTGTTTTTT

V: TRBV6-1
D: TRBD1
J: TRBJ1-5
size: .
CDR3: CASSGAATGGIYSNQPQHF
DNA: TGTGCCAGCAGTGGCGCCGCGACAGGGGGGATCTATAGCAATCAGCCCCAGCATTTT

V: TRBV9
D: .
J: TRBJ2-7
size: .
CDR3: CASSEEPGQAYEQYF
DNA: TGTGCCAGCAGCGAAGAGCCGGGACAAGCCTACGAGCAGTACTTC

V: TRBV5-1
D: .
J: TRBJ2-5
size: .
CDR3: CASSGAYQGGGETQYF
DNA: TGCGCCAGCAGTGGCGCTTACCAGGGAGGGGGAGAGACCCAGTACTTC

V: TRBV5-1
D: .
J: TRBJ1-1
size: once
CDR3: CASSRQDNTEAFF
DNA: TGCGCCAGCAGTCGACAGGATAACACTGAAGCTTTCTTT

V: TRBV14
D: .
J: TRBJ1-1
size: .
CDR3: CASSQVLGCRSPIEAFF
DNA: TGTGCCAGCAGCCAAGTCTTAGGGTGCAGGAGCCCGATTGAAGCTTTCTTT

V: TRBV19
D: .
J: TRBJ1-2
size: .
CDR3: CASRNPGVKYGYTF
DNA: TGTGCCAGTAGAAATCCGGGGGTCAAGTATGGCTACACCTTC

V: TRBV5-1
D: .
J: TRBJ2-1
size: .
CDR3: CASSRGLLYNEQFF
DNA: TGCGCCAGCAGCCGCGGACTCCTCTACAATGAGCAGTTCTTC

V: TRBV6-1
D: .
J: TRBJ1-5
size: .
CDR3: CASSEVGLGQPQHF
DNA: TGTGCCAGCAGTGAAGTGGGGCTCGGTCAGCCCCAGCATTTT

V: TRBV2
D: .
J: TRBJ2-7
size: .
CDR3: CASGGTDSYEQYF
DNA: TGTGCCAGTGGCGGTACAGACAGCTACGAGCAGTACTTC

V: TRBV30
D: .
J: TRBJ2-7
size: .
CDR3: CAWSVTYEQYF
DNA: TGTGCCTGGAGTGTCACCTACGAGCAGTACTTC

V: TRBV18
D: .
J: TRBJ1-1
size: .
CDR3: CASSPPGATEAFF
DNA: TGTGCCAGCTCACCCCCGGGAGCCACTGAAGCTTTCTTT

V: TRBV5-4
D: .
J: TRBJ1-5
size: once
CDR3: CASSLGGGRNNQPQHF
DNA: TGTGCCAGCAGCTTGGGTGGGGGACGGAACAATCAGCCCCAGCATTTT

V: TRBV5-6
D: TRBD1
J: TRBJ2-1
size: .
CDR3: CASSYLGQGRYNEQFF
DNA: TGTGCCAGCAGTTACTTGGGACAGGGGCGCTACAATGAGCAGTTCTTC

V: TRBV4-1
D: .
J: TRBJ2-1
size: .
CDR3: CASSQDMDGSYNEQFF
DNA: TGCGCCAGCAGCCAAGATATGGACGGCTCCTACAATGAGCAGTTCTTC

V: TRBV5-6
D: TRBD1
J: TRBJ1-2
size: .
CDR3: CASSPLDRGYGYTF
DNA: TGTGCCAGCAGCCCCTTGGACAGGGGCTATGGCTACACCTTC

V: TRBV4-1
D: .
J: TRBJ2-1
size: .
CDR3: CASSQGGSSYNEQFF
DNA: TGCGCCAGCAGCCAAGGGGGAAGCTCCTACAATGAGCAGTTCTTC

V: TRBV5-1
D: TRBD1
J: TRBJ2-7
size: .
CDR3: CASSLGLRQGRGEQYF
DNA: TGCGCCAGCAGCTTGGGACTCAGACAGGGGCGAGGCGAGCAGTACTTC

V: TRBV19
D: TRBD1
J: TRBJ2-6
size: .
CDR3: CASSGDRAGANVLTF
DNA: TGTGCCAGTAGTGGGGACAGGGCTGGGGCCAACGTCCTGACTTTC

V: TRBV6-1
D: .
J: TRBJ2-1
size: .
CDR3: CASSPVSQQFF
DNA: TGTGCCAGCAGCCCAGTCTCTCAGCAGTTCTTC

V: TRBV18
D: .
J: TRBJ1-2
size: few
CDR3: CASSPPLSPNYGYTF
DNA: TGTGCCAGCTCACCACCCTTGTCTCCGAACTATGGCTACACCTTC

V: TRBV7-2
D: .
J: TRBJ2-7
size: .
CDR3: CASSLGTPGYEQYF
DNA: TGTGCCAGCAGCTTAGGGACACCAGGGTACGAGCAGTACTTC

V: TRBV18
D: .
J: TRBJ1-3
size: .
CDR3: CASSQRTPDSGNTIYF
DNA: TGTGCCAGCTCACAAAGGACACCGGACTCTGGAAACACCATATATTTT

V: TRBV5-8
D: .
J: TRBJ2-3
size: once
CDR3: CASSLVRSTDTQYF
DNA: TGTGCCAGCAGCTTGGTCAGGAGCACAGATACGCAGTATTTT

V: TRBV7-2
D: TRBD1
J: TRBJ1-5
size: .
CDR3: CASSLEDRGSQPQHF
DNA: TGTGCCAGCAGCTTAGAGGACAGGGGGAGTCAGCCCCAGCATTTT

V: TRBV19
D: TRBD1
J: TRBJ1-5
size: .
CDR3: CASETGSYLLSNQPQHF
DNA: TGTGCCAGTGAGACAGGGTCTTACCTCCTTAGCAATCAGCCCCAGCATTTT

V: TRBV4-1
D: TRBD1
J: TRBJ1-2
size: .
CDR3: CASRDRDYYGYTF
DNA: TGCGCCAGCAGGGACAGGGATTACTATGGCTACACCTTC

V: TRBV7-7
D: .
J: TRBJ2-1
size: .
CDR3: CASSLELGNEQFF
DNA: TGTGCCAGCAGCTTAGAGCTCGGGAATGAGCAGTTCTTC

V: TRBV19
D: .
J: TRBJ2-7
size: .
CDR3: CASSAPGRVYEQYF
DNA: TGTGCCAGTAGTGCTCCCGGTCGAGTATACGAGCAGTACTTC

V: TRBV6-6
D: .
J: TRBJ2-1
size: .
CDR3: CASSYDTTVAGNEQFF
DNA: TGTGCCAGCAGTTACGATACTACGGTCGCTGGCAATGAGCAGTTCTTC

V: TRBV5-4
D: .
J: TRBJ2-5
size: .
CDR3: CASSLDSPNPQETQYF
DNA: TGTGCCAGCAGCTTGGATAGTCCTAACCCCCAAGAGACCCAGTACTTC

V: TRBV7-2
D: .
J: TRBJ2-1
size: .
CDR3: CASSRYGYNEQFF
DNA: TGTGCCAGCAGCAGATATGGTTACAATGAGCAGTTCTTC

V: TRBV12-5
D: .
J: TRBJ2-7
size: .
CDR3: CASGQAGVDEQYF
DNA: TGTGCTAGTGGTCAGGCAGGGGTCGACGAGCAGTACTTC

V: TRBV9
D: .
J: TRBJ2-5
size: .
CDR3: CASSARRGDSQETQYF
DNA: TGTGCCAGCAGCGCCCGACGGGGGGACAGCCAAGAGACCCAGTACTTC